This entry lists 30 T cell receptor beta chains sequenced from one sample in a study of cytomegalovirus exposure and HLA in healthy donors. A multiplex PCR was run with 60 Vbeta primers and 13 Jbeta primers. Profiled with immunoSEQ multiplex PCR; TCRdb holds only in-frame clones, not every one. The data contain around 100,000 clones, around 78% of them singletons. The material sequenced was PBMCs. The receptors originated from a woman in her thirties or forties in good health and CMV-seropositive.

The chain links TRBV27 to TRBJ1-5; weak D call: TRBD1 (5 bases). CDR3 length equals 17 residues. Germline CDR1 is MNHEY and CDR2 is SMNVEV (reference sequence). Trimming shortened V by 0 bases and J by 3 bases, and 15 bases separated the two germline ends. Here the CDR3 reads CASSLSPPTVHNQPQHF. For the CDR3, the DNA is TGTGCCAGCAGTTTATCCCCTCCGACAGTCCACAATCAGCCCCAGCATTTT.

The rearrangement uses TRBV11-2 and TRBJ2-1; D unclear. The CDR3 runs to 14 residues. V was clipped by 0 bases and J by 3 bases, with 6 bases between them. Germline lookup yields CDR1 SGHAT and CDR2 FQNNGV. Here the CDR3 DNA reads TGTGCCAGCAGCTTAGATCGTAACTACAATGAGCAGTTCTTC. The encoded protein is CASSLDRNYNEQFF.

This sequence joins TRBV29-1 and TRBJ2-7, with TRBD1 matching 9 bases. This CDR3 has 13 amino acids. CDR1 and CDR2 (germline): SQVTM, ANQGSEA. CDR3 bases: TGCAGTGTTCCGGGACAGGGAAACCACGAGCAGTACTTC. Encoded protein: CSVPGQGNHEQYF.

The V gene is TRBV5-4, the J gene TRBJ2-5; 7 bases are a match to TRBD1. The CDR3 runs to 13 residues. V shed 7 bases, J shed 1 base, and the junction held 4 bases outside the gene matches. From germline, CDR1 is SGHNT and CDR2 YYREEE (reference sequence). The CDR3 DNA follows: TGTGCCAGCGGCTCAGGGGGCCAAGAGACCCAGTACTTC. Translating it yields CASGSGGQETQYF.

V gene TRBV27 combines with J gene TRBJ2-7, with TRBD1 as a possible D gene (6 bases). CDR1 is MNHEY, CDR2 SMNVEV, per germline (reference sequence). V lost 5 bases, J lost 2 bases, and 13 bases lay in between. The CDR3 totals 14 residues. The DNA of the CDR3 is TGTGCCAGCAGTGACGCGGACAGCCCCTACGAGCAGTACTTC. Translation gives CASSDADSPYEQYF.

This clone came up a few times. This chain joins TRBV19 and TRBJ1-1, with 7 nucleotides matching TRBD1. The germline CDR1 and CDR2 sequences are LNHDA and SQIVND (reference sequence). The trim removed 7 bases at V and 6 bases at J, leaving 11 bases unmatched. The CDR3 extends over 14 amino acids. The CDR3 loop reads CASKGNFGTAEAFF. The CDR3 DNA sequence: TGTGCCAGTAAAGGTAACTTCGGGACAGCTGAAGCTTTCTTT.

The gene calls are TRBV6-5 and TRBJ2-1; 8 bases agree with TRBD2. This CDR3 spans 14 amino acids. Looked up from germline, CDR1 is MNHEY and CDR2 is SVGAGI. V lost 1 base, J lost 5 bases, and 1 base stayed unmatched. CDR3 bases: TGTGCCAGCAGTTACTACGGGAGGGACAATGAGCAGTTCTTC. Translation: CASSYYGRDNEQFF.

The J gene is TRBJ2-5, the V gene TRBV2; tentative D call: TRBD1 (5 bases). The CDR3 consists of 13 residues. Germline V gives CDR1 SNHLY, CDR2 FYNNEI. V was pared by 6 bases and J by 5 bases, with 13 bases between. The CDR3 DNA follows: TGTGCCAGCAGAACAGACAGTTCCGAGACCCAGTACTTC. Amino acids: CASRTDSSETQYF.

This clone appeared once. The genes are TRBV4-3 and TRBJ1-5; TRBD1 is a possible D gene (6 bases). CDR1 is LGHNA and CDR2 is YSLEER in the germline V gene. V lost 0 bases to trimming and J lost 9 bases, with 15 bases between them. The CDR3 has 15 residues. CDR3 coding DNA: TGCGCCAGCAGCCAAGACCGCGACAGGCCGGCGCCCCAGCATTTT. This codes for CASSQDRDRPAPQHF.

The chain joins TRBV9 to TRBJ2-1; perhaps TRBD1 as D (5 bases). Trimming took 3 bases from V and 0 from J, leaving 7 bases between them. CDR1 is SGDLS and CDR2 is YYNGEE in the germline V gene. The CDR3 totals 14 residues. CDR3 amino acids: CASSGDSSYNEQFF. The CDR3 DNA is TGTGCCAGCAGCGGTGACAGCTCCTACAATGAGCAGTTCTTC.

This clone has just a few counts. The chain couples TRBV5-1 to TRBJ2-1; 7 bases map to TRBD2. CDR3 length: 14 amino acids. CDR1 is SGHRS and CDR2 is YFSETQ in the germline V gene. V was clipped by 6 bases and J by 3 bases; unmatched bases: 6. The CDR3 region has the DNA TGCGCCAGCACCTCGGGGGGTGGCTACAATGAGCAGTTCTTC. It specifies CASTSGGGYNEQFF.

The CDR3 bases are TGTGCCTGGGGGGAGACCGGGACTAGCGTGGAGACCCAGTACTTC. Its protein is CAWGETGTSVETQYF. The genes are TRBV30 and TRBJ2-5, with 10 bases aligning to TRBD2. In germline, CDR1 is GTSNPN, CDR2 SVGIG (reference sequence). With 5 bases clipped from V and 5 bases from J, the junction kept 11 bases outside the gene matches. The CDR3 runs to 15 residues.

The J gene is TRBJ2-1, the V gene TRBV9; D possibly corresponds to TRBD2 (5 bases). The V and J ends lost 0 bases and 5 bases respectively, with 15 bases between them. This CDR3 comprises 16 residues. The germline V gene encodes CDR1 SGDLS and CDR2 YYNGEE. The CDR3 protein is CASSVASLYSHNEQFF. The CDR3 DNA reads TGTGCCAGCAGCGTAGCTAGCCTTTACTCTCACAATGAGCAGTTCTTC.

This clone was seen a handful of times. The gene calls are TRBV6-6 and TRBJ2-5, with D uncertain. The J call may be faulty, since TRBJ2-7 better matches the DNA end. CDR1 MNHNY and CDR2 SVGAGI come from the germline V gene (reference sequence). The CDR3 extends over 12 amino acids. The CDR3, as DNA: TGTGCCAGCAGTATAACAGCCTACGAGCAGTACTTC. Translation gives CASSITAYEQYF.

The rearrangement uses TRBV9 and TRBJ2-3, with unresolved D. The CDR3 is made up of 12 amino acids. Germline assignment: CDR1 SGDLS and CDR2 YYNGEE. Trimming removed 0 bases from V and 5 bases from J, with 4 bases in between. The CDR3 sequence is CASSVAGDTQYF. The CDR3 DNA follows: TGTGCCAGCAGCGTAGCGGGAGATACGCAGTATTTT.

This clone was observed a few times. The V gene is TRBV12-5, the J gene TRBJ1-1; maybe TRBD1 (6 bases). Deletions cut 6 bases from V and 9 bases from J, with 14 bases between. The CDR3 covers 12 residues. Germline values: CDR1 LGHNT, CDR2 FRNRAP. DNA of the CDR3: TGTGCTAGTGGGATGGACAGCGGGAAAGCTTTCTTT. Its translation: CASGMDSGKAFF.

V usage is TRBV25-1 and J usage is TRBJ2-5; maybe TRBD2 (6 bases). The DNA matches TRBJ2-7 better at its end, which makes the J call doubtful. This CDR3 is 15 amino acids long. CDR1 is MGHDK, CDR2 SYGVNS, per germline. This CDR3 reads CASSEYEAAGYEQYF. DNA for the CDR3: TGTGCCAGCAGTGAATATGAGGCGGCGGGATACGAGCAGTACTTC.

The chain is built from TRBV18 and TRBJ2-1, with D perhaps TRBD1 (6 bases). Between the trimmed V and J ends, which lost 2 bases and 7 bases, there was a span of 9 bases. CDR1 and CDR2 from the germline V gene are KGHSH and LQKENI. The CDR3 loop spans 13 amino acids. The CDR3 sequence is CASSPNRANEQFF. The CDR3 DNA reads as TGTGCCAGCTCACCAAACAGGGCGAATGAGCAGTTCTTC. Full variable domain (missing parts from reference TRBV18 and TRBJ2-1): NAGVMQNPRHLVRRRGQEARLRCSPMKGHSHVYWYRQLPEEGLKFMVYLQKENIIDESGMPKERFSAEFPKEGPSILRIQQVVRGDSAAYFCASSPNRANEQFFGPGTRLTVL.

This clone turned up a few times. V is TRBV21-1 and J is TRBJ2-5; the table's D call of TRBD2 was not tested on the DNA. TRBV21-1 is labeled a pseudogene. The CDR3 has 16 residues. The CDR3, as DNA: TGTGCCAGCATCTTACCTGGAAGGGGGGGGGTAGAGACCCAGTACTTC. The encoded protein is CASILPGRGGVETQYF.

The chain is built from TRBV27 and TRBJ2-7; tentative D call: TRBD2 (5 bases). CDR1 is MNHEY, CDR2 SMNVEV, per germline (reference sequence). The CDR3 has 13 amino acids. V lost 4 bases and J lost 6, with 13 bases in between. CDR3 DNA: TGTGCCAGCAGTTACCGGGAAAGTAGCGAGCAGTACTTC. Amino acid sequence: CASSYRESSEQYF.

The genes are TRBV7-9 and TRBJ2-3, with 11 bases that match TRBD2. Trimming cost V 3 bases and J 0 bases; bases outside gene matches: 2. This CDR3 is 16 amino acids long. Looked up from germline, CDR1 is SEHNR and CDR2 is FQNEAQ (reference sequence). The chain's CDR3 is CASSLLAGGSTDTQYF. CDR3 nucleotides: TGTGCCAGCAGCTTGCTAGCGGGGGGTAGCACAGATACGCAGTATTTT.

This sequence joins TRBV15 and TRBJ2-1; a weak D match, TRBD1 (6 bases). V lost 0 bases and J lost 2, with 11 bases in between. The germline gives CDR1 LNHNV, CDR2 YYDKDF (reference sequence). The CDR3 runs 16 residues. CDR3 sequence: CATSRDRGPPYNEQFF. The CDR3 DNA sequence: TGTGCCACCAGCAGAGACAGGGGTCCCCCCTACAATGAGCAGTTCTTC.

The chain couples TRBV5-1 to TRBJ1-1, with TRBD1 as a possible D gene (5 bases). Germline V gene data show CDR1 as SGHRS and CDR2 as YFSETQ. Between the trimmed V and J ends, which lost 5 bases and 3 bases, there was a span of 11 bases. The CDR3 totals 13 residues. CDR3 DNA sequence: TGCGCCAGCAGAGGTAGGGGTGACACTGAAGCTTTCTTT. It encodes CASRGRGDTEAFF.

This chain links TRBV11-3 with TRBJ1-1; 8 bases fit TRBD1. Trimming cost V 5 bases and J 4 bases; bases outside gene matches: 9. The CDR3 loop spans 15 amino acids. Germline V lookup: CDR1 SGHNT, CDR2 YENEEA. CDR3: CASSRQGQGGTEAFF. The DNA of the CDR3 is TGTGCCAGCAGCCGACAAGGACAGGGAGGCACTGAAGCTTTCTTT.

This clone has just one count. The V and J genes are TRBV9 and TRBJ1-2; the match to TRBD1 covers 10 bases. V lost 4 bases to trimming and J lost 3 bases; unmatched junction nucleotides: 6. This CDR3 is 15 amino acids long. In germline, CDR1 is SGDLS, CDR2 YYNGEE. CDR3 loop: CASSPETGGHYGYTF. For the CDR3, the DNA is TGTGCCAGCAGCCCCGAGACAGGGGGCCACTATGGCTACACCTTC.

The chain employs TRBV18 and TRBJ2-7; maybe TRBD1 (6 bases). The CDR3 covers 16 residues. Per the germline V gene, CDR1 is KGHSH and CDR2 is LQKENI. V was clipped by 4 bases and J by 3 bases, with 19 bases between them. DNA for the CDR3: TGTGCCAGCTCACATGTGACACAGGGATTTGACTACGAGCAGTACTTC. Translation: CASSHVTQGFDYEQYF. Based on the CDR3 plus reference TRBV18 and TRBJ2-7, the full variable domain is NAGVMQNPRHLVRRRGQEARLRCSPMKGHSHVYWYRQLPEEGLKFMVYLQKENIIDESGMPKERFSAEFPKEGPSILRIQQVVRGDSAAYFCASSHVTQGFDYEQYFGPGTRLTVT.

For the CDR3, the DNA is TGTGCCAGCAGTTTGGGACAGTCCGTGCAAGAGACCCAGTACTTC. Protein: CASSLGQSVQETQYF. The rearrangement uses TRBV27 and TRBJ2-5, with 7 bases fitting TRBD1. CDR3 length equals 15 residues. Losses at the gene ends were 3 bases for V and 2 bases for J; bases not matched to a gene: 6. Per the germline V gene, CDR1 is MNHEY and CDR2 is SMNVEV (reference sequence).

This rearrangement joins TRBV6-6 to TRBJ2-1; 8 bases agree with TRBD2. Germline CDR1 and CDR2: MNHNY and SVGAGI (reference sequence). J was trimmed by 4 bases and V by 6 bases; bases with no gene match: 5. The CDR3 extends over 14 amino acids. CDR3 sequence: CASRNAGGYNEQFF. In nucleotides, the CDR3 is TGTGCCAGCAGGAATGCGGGAGGATACAATGAGCAGTTCTTC.

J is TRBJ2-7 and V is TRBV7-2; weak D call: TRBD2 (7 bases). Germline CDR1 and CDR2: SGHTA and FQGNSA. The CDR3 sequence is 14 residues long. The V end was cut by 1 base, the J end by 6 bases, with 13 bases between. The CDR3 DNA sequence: TGTGCCAGCAGCTTAGTGACAGGCGGGAGCGAGCAGTACTTC. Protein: CASSLVTGGSEQYF.

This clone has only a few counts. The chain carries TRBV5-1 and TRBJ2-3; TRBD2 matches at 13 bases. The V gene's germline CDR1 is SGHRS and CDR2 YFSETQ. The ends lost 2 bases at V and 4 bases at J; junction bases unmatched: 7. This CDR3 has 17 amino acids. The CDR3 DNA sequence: TGCGCCAGCAGCTTTACCACTAGCGGGAGGGGATCAGATACGCAGTATTTT. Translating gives CASSFTTSGRGSDTQYF.